These T cell receptor beta chains were read from a single sample in a study of post-analysis software for immune sequencing data. From the PCR reads, TCRdb called clonotypes with MiXCR, one entry per CDR3 protein. The sample comprises hundreds of thousands of distinct CDR3 sequences, about 57% of which are singletons, and 4.6% rests with the top ten. What was sequenced was blood. The receptors were sampled from a girl aged 10-17 years with multiple sclerosis. CDR3s include the opening cysteine and the closing phenylalanine or tryptophan. D genes are given only for firm matches. The size of a clone is reported for some rows only, either as once, few or many, or as a class for expanded clones.

.,TRBJ1-6,TRBV5-1,.,CASSLEREPLHF,TGCGCCAGCAGCTTGGAAAGGGAACCCCTCCACTTT
TRBD2,TRBJ2-3,TRBV7-3,.,CASSSGLAGVSDTQYF,TGTGCCAGTAGCTCGGGACTAGCGGGAGTATCAGATACGCAGTATTTT
.,TRBJ2-7,TRBV7-6,once,CASSKAGDFYEQYF,TGTGCCAGCAGCAAAGCGGGCGACTTCTACGAGCAGTACTTC
TRBD2,TRBJ2-5,TRBV5-1,.,CASSLDSGGLQETQYF,TGCGCCAGCAGCTTGGATTCGGGAGGCCTCCAAGAGACCCAGTACTTC
.,TRBJ2-4,TRBV7-9,few,CASSLGGAFVKNIQYF,TGTGCCAGCAGCTTGGGGGGCGCTTTTGTCAAAAACATTCAGTACTTC
TRBD2,TRBJ2-3,TRBV20-1,.,CSAQGRPSGGRDTQYF,TGCAGTGCCCAAGGACGCCCTAGCGGGGGTAGGGATACGCAGTATTTT
TRBD1,TRBJ2-7,TRBV5-6,.,CASSLASQGTRAYEQYF,TGTGCCAGCAGCTTGGCGTCACAGGGGACAAGGGCCTACGAGCAGTACTTC
TRBD2,TRBJ2-1,TRBV5-1,.,CASSVLAGVEQFF,TGCGCCAGCAGCGTTCTAGCGGGGGTTGAACAGTTCTTC
.,TRBJ2-7,TRBV7-2,.,CASSHARTLHEQYF,TGTGCCAGCAGTCACGCTCGGACACTCCACGAGCAGTACTTC
.,TRBJ2-5,TRBV12-5,once,CASGDTGLPLEQYF,TGTGCTAGTGGCGACACAGGGCTACCCCTGGAGCAGTACTTC
.,TRBJ2-5,TRBV5-1,.,CASTTDGTWGETQYF,TGCGCCAGCACTACTGACGGAACCTGGGGAGAGACCCAGTACTTC
.,TRBJ1-2,TRBV10-3,few,CATSGRREDSYGYTF,TGTGCCACCTCCGGCAGGAGGGAAGACTCCTACGGCTACACCTTC
.,TRBJ1-2,TRBV6-5,.,CASSTLQGIYGYTF,TGTGCCAGCAGCACCTTGCAGGGGATCTATGGCTACACCTTC
TRBD2,TRBJ2-7,TRBV7-2,few,CASSLWTSADEQYF,TGTGCCAGCAGCTTATGGACTAGTGCCGACGAGCAGTACTTC
.,TRBJ2-3,TRBV12-3/TRBV12-4,few,CASSFRDADTQYF,TGTGCCAGCAGTTTCAGGGACGCAGATACGCAGTATTTT
.,TRBJ2-1,TRBV5-1,.,CASSLELSDNEQFF,TGCGCCAGCAGCTTGGAACTCAGTGACAATGAGCAGTTCTTC
.,TRBJ2-5,TRBV20-1,.,CSARPRVDETQYF,TGCAGTGCCCGGCCGCGGGTGGACGAGACCCAGTACTTC
.,TRBJ2-3,TRBV29-1,.,CSATGLSTDTQYF,TGCAGCGCTACAGGTCTCAGCACAGATACGCAGTATTTT
TRBD2,TRBJ2-1,TRBV5-1,.,CASSLGSGEQFF,TGCGCCAGCAGCTTGGGTAGCGGGGAGCAGTTCTTC
.,TRBJ2-7,TRBV29-1,.,CSVSAGTLTYEQYF,TGCAGCGTTTCAGCCGGGACACTCACCTACGAGCAGTACTTC
.,TRBJ1-5,TRBV6-2/TRBV6-3,.,CASSYSPGEDNQPQHF,TGTGCCAGCAGTTACTCCCCAGGGGAGGACAATCAGCCCCAGCATTTT
.,TRBJ2-3,TRBV7-3,few,CASSQPDGSTDTQYF,TGTGCCAGCAGCCAGCCGGATGGTAGCACAGATACGCAGTATTTT
.,TRBJ2-4,TRBV7-9,.,CASSLEGNIQYF,TGTGCCAGCAGCTTAGAAGGAAACATTCAGTACTTC
TRBD1,TRBJ2-1,TRBV6-2/TRBV6-3,few,CASSPRQGPYNEQFF,TGTGCCAGCAGCCCCCGACAGGGACCATACAATGAGCAGTTCTTC
.,TRBJ1-3,TRBV29-1,.,CSVESQFGNTIYF,TGCAGCGTTGAATCTCAGTTTGGAAACACCATATATTTT
TRBD1,TRBJ2-7,TRBV7-9,.,CASSLDTGTGGIKQYF,TGTGCCAGCAGCTTAGATACCGGGACAGGGGGTATCAAGCAGTACTTC
.,TRBJ1-5,TRBV30,.,CAWSVGRDQPQHF,TGTGCCTGGAGTGTCGGCAGGGATCAGCCCCAGCATTTT
.,TRBJ2-5,TRBV30,.,CAWSPRETQYF,TGTGCCTGGAGTCCCCGAGAGACCCAGTACTTC
.,TRBJ1-4,TRBV6-5,.,CASSYSRGEGATNEKLFF,TGTGCCAGCAGTTACTCGAGGGGCGAGGGGGCAACTAATGAAAAACTGTTTTTT
TRBD2,TRBJ2-5,TRBV11-2,.,CASTRTLAGPQETQYF,TGTGCCAGCACCCGAACATTAGCGGGACCTCAAGAGACCCAGTACTTC
TRBD1,TRBJ2-5,TRBV18,.,CASSPDRPGETQYF,TGTGCCAGCTCACCGGACAGGCCGGGAGAGACCCAGTACTTC
TRBD1,TRBJ1-2,TRBV18,few,CASSRSGTGDYYGYTF,TGTGCCAGCTCACGTTCCGGGACAGGGGATTACTATGGCTACACCTTC
.,TRBJ2-1,TRBV5-6,.,CASSLVWTHNEQFF,TGTGCCAGCAGCTTGGTGTGGACTCACAATGAGCAGTTCTTC
TRBD1,TRBJ2-7,TRBV20-1,few,CSAPDRGSGEQYF,TGCAGTGCGCCGGACAGGGGTTCGGGTGAGCAGTACTTC
TRBD2,TRBJ2-3,TRBV7-2,.,CASSASLAGGTDTQYF,TGTGCCAGCAGCGCGAGCCTAGCGGGGGGCACAGATACGCAGTATTTT